The present TCR beta chain was sequenced within a study of OX40 agonist ivuxolimab in advanced cancers. The length of the CDR3 is 13 residues. Per the germline V gene, CDR1 is SNHLY and CDR2 is FYNNEI. The ends were cut back, 3 bases at V and 2 bases at J, with 8 bases in the middle. This clone was recorded a few times. Using immunoSEQ multiplex PCR, the repertoire was profiled, and TCRdb retains in-frame clones only, with some absent. This table holds under 12,000 clones, 86% found once. Sequenced here: CD4+ or CD8+ T cells sorted from blood, sampled in a trial of the OX40 agonist ivuxolimab. The receptor was isolated from an adult with an advanced solid tumor such as melanoma, head and neck, liver or kidney cancer. The chain is built from TRBV2 and TRBJ2-7; no firm D call. The CDR3 sequence: CASSDGSTYEQYF. The CDR3 region has the DNA TGTGCCAGCAGTGATGGCTCTACCTACGAGCAGTACTTC.